Listed here are 16 T cell receptor beta chains from one sample, sequenced in a study of cytomegalovirus exposure and HLA in healthy donors. 60 Vbeta and 13 Jbeta primers were used in PCR. The repertoire was sequenced with immunoSEQ multiplex PCR; TCRdb's copy has only in-frame clones and lacks some. The sample carries 100,000 or so clones, under 85% recorded once. The sequenced sample consisted of PBMCs. Receptors were obtained from a man aged 35 to 55 in good health and CMV-seronegative.

Turning to this clone: One end of the junction does not line up with germline, which may come from a read error. The chain employs TRBV7-9 and TRBJ1-2; perhaps TRBD1 as D (5 bases). Germline V lookup: CDR1 SEHNR, CDR2 FQNEAQ (reference sequence). The CDR3 loop spans 12 amino acids. Written as DNA, the CDR3 is TGTTCCAGCAGCCAGGACATCGGCGGCTACACCTTC. It codes for CSSSQDIGGYTF.

DNA for the CDR3: TGTGCCAGCATCTCCGCAGGGCATACGCAGTATTTT. This codes for CASISAGHTQYF. The chain joins TRBV2 to TRBJ2-3, with D possibly matching TRBD1 (5 bases). The CDR3 loop spans 12 amino acids. CDR1 is SNHLY and CDR2 is FYNNEI in the germline V gene. Trimming removed 7 bases from V and 7 bases from J, with 12 bases in between.

This chain links TRBV29-1 with TRBJ1-6; TRBD1 is a possible D gene (6 bases). The CDR3 consists of 13 residues. CDR1 is SQVTM, CDR2 ANQGSEA, per germline. V shed 5 bases and J shed 10 bases, with 15 bases lying between them. CDR3 residues: CSVSTGSFSPLHF. CDR3 nucleotides: TGCAGCGTTTCAACAGGGTCTTTCTCACCCCTCCACTTT.

The chain uses TRBV28 and TRBJ1-1; no clear D gene. The germline CDR1 and CDR2 sequences are MDHEN and SYDVKM. This CDR3 is 14 amino acids long. Trimming left V 1 base short and J 4 bases short, with 10 bases between. Here the CDR3 reads CASSLLTLTTEAFF. Here the CDR3 DNA reads TGTGCCAGCAGTTTATTGACTCTGACCACTGAAGCTTTCTTT. Full variable domain (missing parts from reference TRBV28 and TRBJ1-1): DVKVTQSSRYLVKRTGEKVFLECVQDMDHENMFWYRQDPGLGLRLIYFSYDVKMKEKGDIPEGYSVSREKKERFSLILESASTNQTSMYLCASSLLTLTTEAFFGQGTRLTVV.

The chain links TRBV5-8 to TRBJ2-5; 9 nucleotides agree with TRBD2. The junction had 5 bases not matched to a gene; V was cut back by 5 bases and J by 0 bases. The CDR3 contains 15 residues. From germline, CDR1 is SGHTS and CDR2 YDEGEE. CDR3 sequence reads: CASSPLAGYQETQYF. The CDR3 DNA reads TGTGCCAGCAGTCCCCTAGCGGGGTACCAAGAGACCCAGTACTTC.

The rearrangement uses TRBV5-5 and TRBJ2-3; D perhaps matches TRBD1 (6 bases). Germline V CDR1 and CDR2: SGHKS, YYEKEE (reference sequence). V lost 6 bases to trimming and J lost 1 base, with 15 bases between them. The CDR3 covers 15 residues. This chain's CDR3 is CASTLQGIGTDTQYF. The CDR3 region has the DNA TGTGCCAGCACCCTACAGGGTATAGGCACAGATACGCAGTATTTT. Combining the CDR3 with reference TRBV5-5 and TRBJ2-3 gives the whole variable domain DAGVTQSPTHLIKTRGQQVTLRCSPISGHKSVSWYQQVLGQGPQFIFQYYEKEERGRGNFPDRFSARQFPNYSSELNVNALLLGDSALYLCASTLQGIGTDTQYFGPGTRLTVL.

A word on this clone: Mismatch with germline at one junction end may stem from a read error. The J gene is TRBJ2-2, the V gene TRBV7-7, with 8 bases aligning to TRBD1. This CDR3 has 18 amino acids. Germline CDR1 reads SSHAT; CDR2 reads FNYEAQ (reference sequence). The CDR3 loop is CASSLAARGLGTSGELFF. DNA for the CDR3: TGTGCTAGCAGCTTAGCGGCCAGGGGGCTCGGTACTTCCGGGGAGCTGTTTTTT.

The V call is TRBV7-8, the J call TRBJ1-1; 7 bases match TRBD1. Germline CDR1 SGHVS, CDR2 FQNEAQ. This CDR3 comprises 14 residues. Unmatched junction bases numbered 4, after V lost 5 bases and J lost 1 base. CDR3 region: CASSIDRANTEAFF. Here the CDR3 DNA reads TGTGCCAGCAGCATCGACAGGGCGAACACTGAAGCTTTCTTT.

This chain links TRBV28 with TRBJ1-2, with D maybe TRBD1 (5 bases). The germline gives CDR1 MDHEN, CDR2 SYDVKM. The CDR3 runs to 14 residues. The V end was cut by 5 bases, the J end by 4 bases, with 14 bases between. CDR3 nucleotides: TGTGCCAGCAGTCCTACCGGGGGAGGCTATGGCTACACCTTC. Its protein is CASSPTGGGYGYTF.

This chain connects TRBV25-1 to TRBJ2-7; the match to TRBD2 covers 13 bases. CDR1 and CDR2 from the germline V gene are MGHDK and SYGVNS. The J segment lost 4 bases and the V segment lost 4 bases, leaving 10 bases of the junction unmatched. This CDR3 comprises 17 residues. The CDR3 protein is CASSGMTSGGPAYEQYF. The CDR3 DNA is TGTGCCAGCAGTGGTATGACTAGCGGGGGGCCGGCGTACGAGCAGTACTTC.

The gene calls are TRBV19 and TRBJ1-5; tentatively, D is TRBD1 (6 bases). The germline V and J ends were trimmed by 4 bases and 4 bases, with 11 bases remaining between them. This CDR3 spans 14 amino acids. Germline CDR1 LNHDA, CDR2 SQIVND (reference sequence). CDR3 coding DNA: TGTGCCAGTAGTACAGGGGAGAAGAATCAGCCCCAGCATTTT. This sequence encodes CASSTGEKNQPQHF.

V is TRBV6-1 and J is TRBJ2-5, with no clear D. CDR3 size: 13 residues. Germline-derived CDR1 and CDR2 are MNHNS and SASEGT. Deletions cut 1 base from V and 4 bases from J, with 7 bases between. The CDR3 DNA is TGTGCCAGCAGTGAAGAGATAGTAGAGACCCAGTACTTC. This encodes CASSEEIVETQYF.

This clone was seen a handful of times. The chain joins TRBV5-4 to TRBJ1-2, with D perhaps TRBD1 (6 bases). The CDR3 has 15 amino acids. Germline assignment: CDR1 SGHNT and CDR2 YYREEE (reference sequence). V lost 1 base, J lost 4 bases, and 14 bases lay in between. The DNA for the CDR3 is TGTGCCAGCAGCTTGCTACAACAGGGTCTCTATGGCTACACCTTC. Its translation is CASSLLQQGLYGYTF.

This clone came up a few times. The rearrangement links TRBV5-1 to TRBJ1-1, with TRBD1 identical over 10 bases. This CDR3 comprises 15 residues. V lost 4 bases and J lost 6; bases outside the gene matches: 9. Germline V gives CDR1 SGHRS, CDR2 YFSETQ. DNA of the CDR3: TGCGCCAGCAGCATTCCGGGACAGGGGAATTCTGAAGCTTTCTTT. It is translated as CASSIPGQGNSEAFF.

J is TRBJ2-1 and V is TRBV5-1, with TRBD2 matching 7 bases. Losses at the gene ends were 1 base for V and 6 bases for J; bases not matched to a gene: 7. The V gene's germline CDR1 is SGHRS and CDR2 YFSETQ. This CDR3 spans 15 amino acids. CDR3 sequence: CASSLYGGTINEQFF. The CDR3 DNA reads as TGCGCCAGCAGCTTGTACGGGGGGACTATCAATGAGCAGTTCTTC. The variable domain in full, completed from reference TRBV5-1 and TRBJ2-1, reads KAGVTQTPRYLIKTRGQQVTLSCSPISGHRSVSWYQQTPGQGLQFLFEYFSETQRNKGNFPGRFSGRQFSNSRSEMNVSTLELGDSALYLCASSLYGGTINEQFFGPGTRLTVL.

In nucleotides, the CDR3 is TGTGCCAGCAGTTTATCGACGTCTGGGGCCACTGAAGCTTTCTTT. Its translation: CASSLSTSGATEAFF. The rearrangement uses TRBV27 and TRBJ1-1, with a tentative D call TRBD1 (5 bases). The V end was cut by 0 bases, the J end by 4 bases, with 12 bases between. The CDR3 spans 15 residues. Per the germline V gene, CDR1 is MNHEY and CDR2 is SMNVEV (reference sequence).